One and the same sample provided the 23 T cell receptor beta chains below, sequenced in a study of blood T cell repertoires in COVID-19. Clones were sequenced by immunoSEQ multiplex PCR, and TCRdb holds only the in-frame ones, with some missing. Of around 200,000 clones detected, less than 90% appear once; the ten largest clones hold roughly 20%. Sequenced material: peripheral blood. The receptors derive from a man between 70 and 80 years old with active or convalescent COVID-19.

The V gene is TRBV4-3, the J gene TRBJ2-7, with D perhaps matching TRBD2 (5 bases). Trimming stripped 1 base from V and 0 bases from J, with 16 bases between. Germline CDR1 LGHNA, CDR2 YSLEER. The CDR3 totals 17 residues. CDR3 protein: CASSQGRSGTISYEQYF. Written as DNA, the CDR3 is TGCGCCAGCAGCCAAGGGAGGTCGGGTACCATCTCCTACGAGCAGTACTTC.

This chain uses TRBV5-4 with TRBJ2-5; 8 nucleotides line up with TRBD2. Germline CDR1 reads SGHNT; CDR2 reads YYREEE (reference sequence). The CDR3 sequence is 14 residues long. With V trimmed by 4 bases and J by 1 base, 3 bases remained unmatched. Written as DNA, the CDR3 is TGTGCCAGCAGCGCTGGGACTAGCCAAGAGACCCAGTACTTC. It translates to CASSAGTSQETQYF.

V gene TRBV6-5 combines with J gene TRBJ2-1, with a possible D match to TRBD1 (5 bases). The germline V gene has CDR1 MNHEY and CDR2 SVGAGI. The V and J ends lost 6 bases and 11 bases respectively, with 20 bases between them. The CDR3 sequence is 14 residues long. The CDR3 region has the DNA TGTGCCAGCAGCCCCTTGGCCCGGACACCAAAGCAGTTCTTC. Protein sequence: CASSPLARTPKQFF.

The gene calls are TRBV6-1 and TRBJ2-5, with no clear D. The CDR3 is 13 amino acids. Trimming cost V 3 bases and J 2 bases, with 7 bases left between them. Germline V lookup: CDR1 MNHNS, CDR2 SASEGT. The CDR3 DNA reads as TGTGCCAGCAGTGACACTTTTCAAGAGACCCAGTACTTC. It specifies CASSDTFQETQYF.

This rearrangement joins TRBV29-1 to TRBJ2-3; unclear D gene. The germline V and J ends were trimmed by 6 bases and 0 bases, with 7 bases remaining between them. This CDR3 region has 12 residues. The V gene's germline CDR1 is SQVTM and CDR2 ANQGSEA. The CDR3 loop reads CSVMASTDTQYF. CDR3 sequence (DNA): TGCAGCGTCATGGCTAGCACAGATACGCAGTATTTT.

CDR3 nucleotides: TGTGCCAGTGTTTCGGGACAGGGAACGAGTCAGCCCCAGCATTTT. It specifies CASVSGQGTSQPQHF. The genes are TRBV19 and TRBJ1-5; 9 bases fit TRBD1. The V gene's germline CDR1 is LNHDA and CDR2 SQIVND (reference sequence). The CDR3 is 15 residues long. The ends lost 8 bases at V and 6 bases at J; junction bases unmatched: 11.

The chain employs TRBV7-2 and TRBJ1-6; TRBD1 matches 8 bases. The germline V gene has CDR1 SGHTA and CDR2 FQGNSA. The V segment lost 7 bases and the J segment 7 bases; nucleotides outside the gene matches: 12. This CDR3 region has 16 residues. The CDR3 nucleotides read TGTGCCAGCACCGGGACAGGCTATTTGTGGAATTCACCCCTCCACTTT. This translates into CASTGTGYLWNSPLHF.

V and J are TRBV7-2 and TRBJ1-2, with 7 bases aligning to TRBD1. Looked up from germline, CDR1 is SGHTA and CDR2 is FQGNSA. This CDR3 has 12 amino acids. The J segment lost 6 bases and the V segment lost 2 bases, leaving 0 bases of the junction unmatched. The CDR3 DNA is TGTGCCAGCAGCTTAACAGGGGATGGCTACACCTTC. This gives the protein CASSLTGDGYTF.

This chain connects TRBV6-2 or TRBV6-3 to TRBJ1-1; D is possibly TRBD1 (6 bases). V shed 0 bases and J shed 2 bases, with 10 bases lying between them. The germline V gene encodes CDR1 MNHEY and CDR2 SVGEGT. The CDR3 is 15 residues long. CDR3 sequence: CASSYSGRGNTEAFF. The CDR3 DNA follows: TGTGCCAGCAGTTACTCTGGCAGGGGTAACACTGAAGCTTTCTTT.

The chain recombines TRBV7-2 with TRBJ2-7; D possibly corresponds to TRBD1 (6 bases). Germline V lookup: CDR1 SGHTA, CDR2 FQGNSA. This CDR3 has 15 residues. Trimming shortened V by 5 bases and J by 0 bases, and 14 bases separated the two germline ends. The CDR3 sequence is CASSARDTRSYEQYF. In DNA, the CDR3 is TGTGCCAGCAGCGCACGGGACACCCGCTCCTACGAGCAGTACTTC.

This clone was seen a handful of times. J is TRBJ2-3 and V is TRBV28, with 7 positions matching TRBD1. The germline V gene encodes CDR1 MDHEN and CDR2 SYDVKM. J lost 0 bases, V lost 5 bases, and 2 bases had no gene match. The CDR3 extends over 14 amino acids. The CDR3 DNA reads as TGTGCCAGCAGTCGACAGGGCAGCACAGATACGCAGTATTTT. This codes for CASSRQGSTDTQYF.

V usage is TRBV11-2 and J usage is TRBJ2-7; D uncertain. Between the trimmed V and J ends, which lost 5 bases and 3 bases, there was a span of 8 bases. Germline V gene lookup returns CDR1 SGHAT and CDR2 FQNNGV. The CDR3 is 12 amino acids. CDR3 sequence (DNA): TGTGCCAGCAGCCCAAACTACTACGAGCAGTACTTC. Residues: CASSPNYYEQYF.

The chain links TRBV24-1 to TRBJ2-2; maybe TRBD1 (6 bases). Trimming pared 9 bases from V and 3 bases from J, leaving 13 bases between. This CDR3 has 14 amino acids. CDR1 is KGHDR, CDR2 SFDVKD, per germline. In DNA form, the CDR3 reads TGTGCCACCGAACAGGGCGTGGACACCGGGGAGCTGTTTTTT. It codes for CATEQGVDTGELFF.

This chain joins TRBV7-2 and TRBJ2-5; D unresolved. Trimming stripped 5 bases from V and 2 bases from J, with 9 bases between. The CDR3 length is 13 residues. Per the germline V gene, CDR1 is SGHTA and CDR2 is FQGNSA. CDR3 DNA sequence: TGTGCCAGCAGCCGCCAGGAACAAGAGACCCAGTACTTC. Amino acids: CASSRQEQETQYF.

V usage is TRBV6-5 and J usage is TRBJ2-2; no clear D. This CDR3 is built from 15 residues. V lost 11 bases and J 4 bases, leaving 20 bases between the germline ends. Looked up from germline, CDR1 is MNHEY and CDR2 is SVGAGI. The CDR3 sequence: CASGRPSVGTGELFF. CDR3 coding DNA: TGTGCCTCGGGTCGGCCCTCCGTAGGCACCGGGGAGCTGTTTTTT.

The genes are TRBV10-3 and TRBJ2-7; D might be TRBD2 (6 bases). Germline assignment: CDR1 ENHRY and CDR2 SYGVKD. The CDR3 sequence is 15 residues long. The V and J ends lost 4 bases and 2 bases respectively, with 15 bases between them. DNA for the CDR3: TGTGCCATCAGTGGGGAAGGGACGGGGGCCTACGAGCAGTACTTC. Translation gives CAISGEGTGAYEQYF.

CDR3 nucleotides: TGTGCCATCAGTGAAATAAGGGGAAACACTGAAGCTTTCTTT. Translation gives CAISEIRGNTEAFF. The chain recombines TRBV10-3 with TRBJ1-1, with a weak D call TRBD1 (5 bases). V was shortened by 3 bases and J by 2 bases, with 10 bases between the two germline ends. CDR3 length equals 14 residues. Per germline, CDR1 ENHRY and CDR2 SYGVKD.

This clone was recorded once. The rearrangement joins TRBV11-2 to TRBJ2-2, with D hard to call. The CDR3 has 14 residues. CDR1 and CDR2 from the germline V gene are SGHAT and FQNNGV. Trimming took off 0 bases at V and 5 bases at J, with 7 bases between the two ends. The CDR3 loop reads CASSLDPTTGELFF. CDR3 nucleotides: TGTGCCAGCAGCTTAGATCCCACTACCGGGGAGCTGTTTTTT.

In this sample, this clone turned up a few times. This chain links TRBV4-1 with TRBJ2-2; the match to TRBD1 covers 9 bases. Per germline, CDR1 MGHRA and CDR2 YSYEKL. This CDR3 has 14 amino acids. V was clipped by 5 bases and J by 6 bases; unmatched bases: 4. The CDR3 protein is CASSLTGGPGELFF. Written as DNA, the CDR3 is TGCGCCAGCAGCTTGACAGGGGGGCCCGGGGAGCTGTTTTTT.

V gene TRBV19 combines with J gene TRBJ1-2; D is uncertain. CDR1 is LNHDA and CDR2 is SQIVND in the germline V gene (reference sequence). CDR3 length equals 10 residues. Trimming removed 10 bases from V and 2 bases from J, with 5 bases in between. CDR3 nucleotide sequence: TGTGCCACCGAGAACTATGGCTACACCTTC. It is translated as CATENYGYTF. The entire variable domain, with the rest obtained from reference TRBV19 and TRBJ1-2, is as follows: DGGITQSPKYLFRKEGQNVTLSCEQNLNHDAMYWYRQDPGQGLRLIYYSQIVNDFQKGDIAEGYSVSREKKESFPLTVTSAQKNPTAFYLCATENYGYTFGSGTRLTVV.

Points on this clone: The same CDR3 is also encoded by other DNA sequences in this sample. The chain employs TRBV28 and TRBJ2-7; D is undetermined. Germline lookup yields CDR1 MDHEN and CDR2 SYDVKM. Deletions cut 6 bases from V and 3 bases from J, with 6 bases between. The CDR3 sequence is 11 residues long. CDR3 sequence: CASSLNYEQYF. The DNA of the CDR3 is TGTGCCAGCAGCCTAAACTACGAGCAGTACTTC.

The chain carries TRBV20-1 and TRBJ1-2, with TRBD1 matching over 9 bases. CDR1 is DFQATT and CDR2 is SNEGSKA in the germline V gene (reference sequence). J gave up 3 bases and V 3 bases, and 5 bases lay outside the gene matches. The CDR3 consists of 14 residues. CDR3: CSASTGGAHYGYTF. CDR3 sequence (DNA): TGCAGTGCTAGTACAGGGGGCGCCCACTATGGCTACACCTTC.

The chain is built from TRBV5-1 and TRBJ1-1, with 7 bases identical to TRBD1. Germline V lookup: CDR1 SGHRS, CDR2 YFSETQ. The CDR3 has 16 amino acids. V was clipped by 4 bases and J by 7 bases; unmatched bases: 16. The CDR3 spells CASSIGGVGYLGEAFF. The CDR3, as DNA: TGCGCCAGCAGCATAGGGGGCGTAGGTTATCTGGGTGAAGCTTTCTTT.